The clone carrying this TCR beta chain has just a few counts. Its specificity is not known. V trimming: 1 base; J trimming: 5 bases; junction bases outside the gene matches: 5. In germline, CDR1 is SQVTM, CDR2 ANQGSEA. CDR3 length: 14 residues. Purities over 98% were achieved in all sorted populations. The sample comes from a study of beta chain features in type 1 diabetes. Overall study: Examination spanned around 100,000,000 sorted cells from all samples. Findings of the study overall: The naive, central memory and Treg TCRB repertoires looked more alike in patients than they did in healthy donors.

Sequenced material consisted of expressed TCRB transcripts (all of the isolated RNA was reverse transcribed). Profiled with immunoSEQ multiplex PCR; TCRdb holds only in-frame clones, not every one. The table lists roughly 300,000 clones, 14% of them singletons. The chain employs TRBV29-1 and TRBJ1-2, with 9 bases aligning to TRBD1. The sequencing input was central memory CD4+ T cells from blood. The receptor was derived from a man aged 30 to 39 in good health. CDR3 amino acids: CSVEGTGVRYGYTF. CDR3 coding DNA: TGCAGCGTTGAAGGGACAGGGGTTAGGTATGGCTACACCTTC. The full variable domain, completed using reference TRBV29-1 and TRBJ1-2, is SAVISQKPSRDICQRGTSLTIQCQVDSQVTMMFWYRQQPGQSLTLIATANQGSEATYESGFVIDKFPISRPNLTFSTLTVSNMSPEDSSIYLCSVEGTGVRYGYTFGSGTRLTVV.